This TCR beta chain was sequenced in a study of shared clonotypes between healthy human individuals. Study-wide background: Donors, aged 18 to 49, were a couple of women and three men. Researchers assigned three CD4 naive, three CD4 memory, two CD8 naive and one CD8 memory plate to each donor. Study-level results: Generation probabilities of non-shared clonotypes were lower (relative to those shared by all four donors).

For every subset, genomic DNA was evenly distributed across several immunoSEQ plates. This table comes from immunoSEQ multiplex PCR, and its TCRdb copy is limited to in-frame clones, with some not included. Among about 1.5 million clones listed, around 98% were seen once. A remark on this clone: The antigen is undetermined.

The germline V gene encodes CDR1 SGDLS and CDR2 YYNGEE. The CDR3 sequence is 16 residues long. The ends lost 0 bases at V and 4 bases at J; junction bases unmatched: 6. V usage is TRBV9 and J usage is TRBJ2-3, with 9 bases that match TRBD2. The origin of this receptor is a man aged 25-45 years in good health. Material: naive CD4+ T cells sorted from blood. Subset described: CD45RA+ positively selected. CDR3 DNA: TGTGCCAGCAGCGTAGGAGCGGGAGGCGTGGCAGATACGCAGTATTTT. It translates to CASSVGAGGVADTQYF.